This T cell receptor beta chain was documented in a study of blood T cell repertoires in COVID-19. For the study at large: Samples came from the United States, Italy and Spain, spanning acute and convalescent COVID-19.

This CDR3 is 15 amino acids long. The germline CDR1 and CDR2 sequences are MNHEY and SVGAGI. With V trimmed by 6 bases and J by 7 bases, 11 bases remained unmatched. Source study methods: Estimates of nucleated cell counts were drawn from the amplification of reference gene primers. Measured with immunoSEQ multiplex PCR; TCRdb has only the in-frame clones, and not every one. V and J calls and clone size are as listed in that table; D and trimming were resolved from the DNA. The table lists some 160,000 clones, 80% to 90% of them singletons, with 9% to 12% in the top ten. This clonotype originated in a woman in her 70s with COVID-19, enrolled during active disease. J is TRBJ1-4 and V is TRBV6-5; 7 bases match TRBD1. Source material: peripheral blood. The CDR3 coding sequence is TGTGCCAGCAGGGACGCAGGGGGAGCGGCTGAAAAACTGTTTTTT. Translation: CASRDAGGAAEKLFF.